This T cell receptor (beta chain) emerged from a study of persistence of HIV-infected CD4 T cells. Study outcomes and limitations: Antigen-responding cells were enriched for degenerate expanded CDR3beta sequences. The rare CMV-responding cells with HIV-1 proviruses were not separately TCR-sequenced. Compared with CD3/CD28-stimulated cells, CMV- and Gag-responding cells showed lower TCRbeta richness.

This was the immunoSEQ version 4 assay in survey mode. Using immunoSEQ multiplex PCR, the repertoire was profiled, and TCRdb retains in-frame clones only, with some absent. This table has tens of thousands of clones, around 90% appearing once. Anti-CD3/anti-CD28 beads served as a nonspecific positive control stimulus. Responding CD4+ T cells were sorted by upregulation of both CD40 ligand and CD69. These HIV-1-infected adults initiated suppressive ART in chronic infection. Trimming pared 6 bases from V and 1 base from J, leaving 12 bases between. The CDR3 is 14 amino acids. Germline CDR1 MNHEY, CDR2 SVGAGI. As to this clone: Its antigen is undetermined.

This clonotype was sampled from an adult woman with HIV who was CMV-seropositive. This sequence joins TRBV6-5 and TRBJ1-2; weak D call: TRBD1 (6 bases). The sample in question was CD4+ T cells sorted from PBMCs after approximately 18-hour stimulation, obtained from a patient who received antiretroviral therapy. The CDR3 here is CASSRGHSNYGYTF. The CDR3, as DNA: TGTGCCAGCAGCCGGGGGCACAGTAACTATGGCTACACCTTC.